One sample yielded the 6 T cell receptor beta chains listed below, sequenced in a study of blood T cell repertoires in COVID-19. Produced via immunoSEQ multiplex PCR; TCRdb's table is partial and in-frame only. The sample has 190,000 or so clones; around nine tenths are singletons. Sequenced sample: peripheral blood. The receptors derive from a woman between 18 and 30 years old who had recovered from COVID-19.

V gene TRBV4-3 combines with J gene TRBJ1-1; no firm D call. The CDR3 consists of 16 residues. Trimming took 0 bases from V and 3 from J, leaving 14 bases between them. Germline V gives CDR1 LGHNA, CDR2 YSLEER. CDR3 in DNA: TGCGCCAGCAGCCAAGATCTGAGAGGCAGCTACACTGAAGCTTTCTTT. This sequence encodes CASSQDLRGSYTEAFF.

This clone was counted a few times. The rearrangement uses TRBV6-2 or TRBV6-3 and TRBJ2-7; D may be TRBD1 or TRBD2 (5 bases each). V lost 6 bases, J lost 7 bases, and 19 bases lay in between. The CDR3 runs to 14 residues. Germline V gene lookup returns CDR1 MNHEY and CDR2 SVGEGT. This chain's CDR3 is CASSGAARAWEQYV. The DNA of the CDR3 is TGTGCCAGCAGCGGGGCGGCCAGGGCGTGGGAGCAGTACGTC.

V is TRBV7-2 and J is TRBJ2-3; D gene ambiguous. V was cut by 3 bases and J by 3 bases, with 19 bases left in between. The CDR3 runs to 17 residues. Germline-derived CDR1 and CDR2 are SGHTA and FQGNSA. DNA for the CDR3: TGTGCCAGCAGCTTTTCCCAGGCGTCTCGCAGAACAGATACGCAGTATTTT. Its translation: CASSFSQASRRTDTQYF.

V is TRBV4-1 and J is TRBJ2-3; TRBD2 agrees at 9 bases. Unmatched junction bases numbered 4, after V lost 0 bases and J lost 0 bases. Germline V gives CDR1 MGHRA, CDR2 YSYEKL. This CDR3 is built from 17 residues. The CDR3 coding sequence is TGCGCCAGCAGCCAAGATCACACTAGCGGGAGCACAGATACGCAGTATTTT. Amino acids: CASSQDHTSGSTDTQYF.

The chain links TRBV5-1 to TRBJ1-1; D is uncertain. CDR3 length equals 13 residues. CDR1 and CDR2 from the germline V gene are SGHRS and YFSETQ. Trimming took 4 bases from V and 2 from J, leaving 9 bases between them. The CDR3 reads CASSLTSNTEAFF. CDR3 DNA: TGCGCCAGCAGCCTCACAAGTAACACTGAAGCTTTCTTT.

The V call is TRBV6-2 or TRBV6-3, the J call TRBJ2-6, with D possibly being TRBD1 (6 bases). Trimming stripped 6 bases from V and 0 bases from J, with 12 bases between. This CDR3 region has 16 residues. CDR1 is MNHEY and CDR2 is SVGEGT in the germline V gene. DNA for the CDR3: TGTGCCAGCAGCCCTACAGGGATCTCTGGGGCCAACGTCCTGACTTTC. As protein: CASSPTGISGANVLTF.